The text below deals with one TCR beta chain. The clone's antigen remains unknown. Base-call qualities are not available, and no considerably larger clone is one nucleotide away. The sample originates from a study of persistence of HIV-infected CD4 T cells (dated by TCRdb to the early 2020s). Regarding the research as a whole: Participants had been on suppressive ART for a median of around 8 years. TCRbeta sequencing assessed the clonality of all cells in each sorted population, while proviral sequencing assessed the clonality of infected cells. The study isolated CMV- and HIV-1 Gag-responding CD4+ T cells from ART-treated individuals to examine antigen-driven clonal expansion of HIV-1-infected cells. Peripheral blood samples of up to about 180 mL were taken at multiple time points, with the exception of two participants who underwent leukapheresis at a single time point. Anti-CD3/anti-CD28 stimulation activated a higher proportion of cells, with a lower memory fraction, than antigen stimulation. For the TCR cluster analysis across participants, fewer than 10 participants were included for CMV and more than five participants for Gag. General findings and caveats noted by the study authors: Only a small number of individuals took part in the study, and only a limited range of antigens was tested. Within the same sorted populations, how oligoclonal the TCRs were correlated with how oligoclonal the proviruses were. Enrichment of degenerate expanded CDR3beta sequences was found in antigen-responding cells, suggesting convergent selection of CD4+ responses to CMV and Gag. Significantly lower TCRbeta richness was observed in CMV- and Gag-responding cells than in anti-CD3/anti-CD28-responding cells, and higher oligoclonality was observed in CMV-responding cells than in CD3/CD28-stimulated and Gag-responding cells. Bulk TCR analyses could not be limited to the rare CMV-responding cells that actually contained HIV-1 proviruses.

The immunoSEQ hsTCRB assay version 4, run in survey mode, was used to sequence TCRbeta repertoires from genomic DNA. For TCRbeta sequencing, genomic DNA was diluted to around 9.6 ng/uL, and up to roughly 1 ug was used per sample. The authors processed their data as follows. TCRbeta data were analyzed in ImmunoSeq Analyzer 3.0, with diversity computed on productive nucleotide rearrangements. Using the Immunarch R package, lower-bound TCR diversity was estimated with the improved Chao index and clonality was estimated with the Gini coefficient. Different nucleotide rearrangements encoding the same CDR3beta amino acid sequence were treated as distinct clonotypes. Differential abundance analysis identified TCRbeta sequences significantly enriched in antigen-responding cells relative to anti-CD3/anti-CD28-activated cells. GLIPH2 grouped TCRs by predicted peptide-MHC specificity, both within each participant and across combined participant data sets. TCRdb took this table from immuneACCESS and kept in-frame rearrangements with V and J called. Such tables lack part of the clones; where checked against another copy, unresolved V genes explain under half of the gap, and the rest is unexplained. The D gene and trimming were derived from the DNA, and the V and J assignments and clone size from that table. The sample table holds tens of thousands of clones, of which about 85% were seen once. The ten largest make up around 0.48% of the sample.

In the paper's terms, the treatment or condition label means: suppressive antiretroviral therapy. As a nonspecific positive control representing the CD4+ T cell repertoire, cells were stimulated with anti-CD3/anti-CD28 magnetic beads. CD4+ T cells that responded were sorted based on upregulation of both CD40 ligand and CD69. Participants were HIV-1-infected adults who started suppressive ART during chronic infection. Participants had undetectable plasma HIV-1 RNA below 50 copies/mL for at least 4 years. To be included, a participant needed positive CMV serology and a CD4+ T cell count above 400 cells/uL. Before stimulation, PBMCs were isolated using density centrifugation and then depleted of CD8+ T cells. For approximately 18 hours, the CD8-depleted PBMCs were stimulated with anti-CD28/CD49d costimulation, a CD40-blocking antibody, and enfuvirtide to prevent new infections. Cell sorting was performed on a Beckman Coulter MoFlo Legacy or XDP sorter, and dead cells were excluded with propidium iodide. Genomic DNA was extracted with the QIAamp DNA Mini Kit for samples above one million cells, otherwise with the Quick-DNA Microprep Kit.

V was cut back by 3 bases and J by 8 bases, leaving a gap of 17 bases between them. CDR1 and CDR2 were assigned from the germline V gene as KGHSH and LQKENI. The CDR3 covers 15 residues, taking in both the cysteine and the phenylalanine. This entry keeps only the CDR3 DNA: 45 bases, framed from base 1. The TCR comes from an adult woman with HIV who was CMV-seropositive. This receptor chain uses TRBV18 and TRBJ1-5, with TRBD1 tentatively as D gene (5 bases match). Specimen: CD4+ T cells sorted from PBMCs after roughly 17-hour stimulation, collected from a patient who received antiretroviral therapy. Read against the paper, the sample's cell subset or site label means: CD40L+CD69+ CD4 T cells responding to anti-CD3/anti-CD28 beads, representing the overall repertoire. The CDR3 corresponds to CASSPSGMGWEPQHF. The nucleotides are TGTGCCAGCTCACCTTCAGGGATGGGGTGGGAGCCCCAGCATTTT. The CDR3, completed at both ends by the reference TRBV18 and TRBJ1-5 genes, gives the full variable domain NAGVMQNPRHLVRRRGQEARLRCSPMKGHSHVYWYRQLPEEGLKFMVYLQKENIIDESGMPKERFSAEFPKEGPSILRIQQVVRGDSAAYFCASSPSGMGWEPQHFGDGTRLSIL.